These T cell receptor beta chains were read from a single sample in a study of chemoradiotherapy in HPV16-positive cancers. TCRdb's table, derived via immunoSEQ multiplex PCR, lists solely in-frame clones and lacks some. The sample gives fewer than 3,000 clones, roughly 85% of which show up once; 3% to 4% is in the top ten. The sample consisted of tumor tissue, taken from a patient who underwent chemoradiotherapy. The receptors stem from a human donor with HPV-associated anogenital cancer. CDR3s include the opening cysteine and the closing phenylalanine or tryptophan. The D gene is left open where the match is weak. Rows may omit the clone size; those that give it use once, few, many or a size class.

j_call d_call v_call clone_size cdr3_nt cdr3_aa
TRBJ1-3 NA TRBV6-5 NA TGTGCCAGCAGTTACTCCGACCGAAACTCTGGAAACACCATATATTTT CASSYSDRNSGNTIYF
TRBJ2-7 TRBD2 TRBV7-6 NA TGTGCCAGCAGCTTAGTTTTTAGCGGGAGGGGTTACGAGCAGTACTTC CASSLVFSGRGYEQYF
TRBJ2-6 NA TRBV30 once TGTGCCTGGAGTGAGACAGGTGCTGGGGCCAACGTCCTGACTTTC CAWSETGAGANVLTF
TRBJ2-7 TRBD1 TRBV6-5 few TGTGCCAGCAGTCCGGGACAGCCATACTCCTACGAGCAGTACTTC CASSPGQPYSYEQYF
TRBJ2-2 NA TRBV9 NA TGTGCCAGCAGCGTAGGGGGACGGGGGGAGCTGTTTTTT CASSVGGRGELFF
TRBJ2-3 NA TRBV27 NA TGTGCCAGCAGTCCACACCTTTGGACAGATACGCAGTATTTT CASSPHLWTDTQYF
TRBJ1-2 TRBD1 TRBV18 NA TGTGCCAGCTCAAAATTTTTCCGGGACAGGGGGCTCCTAAACTATGGCTACACCTTC CASSKFFRDRGLLNYGYTF
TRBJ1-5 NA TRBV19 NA TGTGCCAGTAGTATAGGTCATAGCAATCAGCCCCAGCATTTT CASSIGHSNQPQHF
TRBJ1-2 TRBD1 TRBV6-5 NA TGTGCCAGCAGCCTACAGGGGGGATGGTATGGCTACACCTTC CASSLQGGWYGYTF
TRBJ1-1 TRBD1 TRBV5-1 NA TGCGCCAGCAGCCTCGGGACAGGCCCGAACACTGAAGCTTTCTTT CASSLGTGPNTEAFF
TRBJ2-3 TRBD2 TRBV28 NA TGTGCCAGCACCCTGGGACTAGCGGAGAACACAGATACGCAGTATTTT CASTLGLAENTDTQYF
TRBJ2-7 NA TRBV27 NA TGTGCCAGCGTAGTCGAGCAGTACTTC CASVVEQYF
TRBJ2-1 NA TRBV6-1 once TGTGCCAGCAGCCAACTAGAGGGTGAGCAGTTCTTC CASSQLEGEQFF
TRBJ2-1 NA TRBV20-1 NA TGCAGTGCTCTCAGGGTAGTCGAGCAGTTCTTC CSALRVVEQFF
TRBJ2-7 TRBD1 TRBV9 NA TGTGCCAGCAGCGGACAGGGGGCGCATCTCGAGCAGTACTTC CASSGQGAHLEQYF
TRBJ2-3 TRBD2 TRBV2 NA TGTGCCAGCAGTTACGGGACTAGAGGAGATACGCAGTATTTT CASSYGTRGDTQYF
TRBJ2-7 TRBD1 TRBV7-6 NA TGTGCCAGCAGCTTAGGCCTGGGGACAGGGTCCGGCGAGCAGTACTTC CASSLGLGTGSGEQYF
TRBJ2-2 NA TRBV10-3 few TGTGCCATCAGTGAGATAGGCGGGGAGCTGTTTTTT CAISEIGGELFF
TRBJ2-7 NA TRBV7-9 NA TGTGCCAGCAGCTTAGATCCTTTCTACGAGCAGTACTTC CASSLDPFYEQYF
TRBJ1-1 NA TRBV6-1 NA TGTGCCAGCAGGGGCCCCTCAGCTTTCTTT CASRGPSAFF
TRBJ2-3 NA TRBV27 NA TGTGCCAGCAGTTCCTTAATCACAGATACGCAGTATTTT CASSSLITDTQYF
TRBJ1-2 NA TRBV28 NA TGTGCCAGCAGTTTACCTCGCCTCGGCTACACCTTC CASSLPRLGYTF
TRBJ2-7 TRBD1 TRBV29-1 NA TGCAGCGTTGTTGGTTGGACAGGCGATCCGTACTTC CSVVGWTGDPYF
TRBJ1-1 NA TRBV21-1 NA TGTGCCAGCAGCAACAACAGGGTAATACGCACTGAAGCTTTCTTT CASSNNRVIRTEAFF
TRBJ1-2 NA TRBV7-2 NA TGTGCCAGCAGCTTCGTAAGCAGGGCAAACTATGGCTACACCTTC CASSFVSRANYGYTF
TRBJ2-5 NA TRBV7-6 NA TGTGCCAGCAGCCGAGGGGGAGAGACCCAGTACTTC CASSRGGETQYF
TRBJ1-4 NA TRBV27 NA TGTGCCAGCAGTTTATCCTTCGGGAGAGGTGAAAAACTGTTTTTT CASSLSFGRGEKLFF
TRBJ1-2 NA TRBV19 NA TGTGCCAGTAGTATCGGACAGAGACTAACGGACTATGGCTACACCTTC CASSIGQRLTDYGYTF
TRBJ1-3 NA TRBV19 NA TGTGCCAGTAGTATCAAGGGGCTTGGAAACACCATATATTTT CASSIKGLGNTIYF
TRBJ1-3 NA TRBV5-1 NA TGCGCCAGCAGCTTGGGCGACAGCCGCTCTGGAAACACCATATATTTT CASSLGDSRSGNTIYF
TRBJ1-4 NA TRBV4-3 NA TGCGCCAGCAGCCAAGCGGGGGGGCGCAATGAAAAACTGTTTTTT CASSQAGGRNEKLFF
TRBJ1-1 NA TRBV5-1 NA TGCGCCAGCAGTATGACAGTGAACACTGAAGCTTTCTTT CASSMTVNTEAFF
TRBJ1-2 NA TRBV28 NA TGTGCCAGCAGCCTAGGGGAGGGGCGCTTTAACTATGGCTACACCTTC CASSLGEGRFNYGYTF
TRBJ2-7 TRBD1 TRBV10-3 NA TGTGCCATCAGTGGGACAGGGGGCTTGGGCTACGAGCAGTACTTC CAISGTGGLGYEQYF
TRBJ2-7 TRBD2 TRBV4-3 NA TGCGCCAGCAGCAGCGGGAACTCCTACGAGCAGTACTTC CASSSGNSYEQYF
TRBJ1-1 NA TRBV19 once TGTGCCAGTATGGAGCGACACACTGAAGCTTTCTTT CASMERHTEAFF
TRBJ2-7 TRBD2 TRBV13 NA TGTGCCAGCAGCCAAAAAGGGGCGGGAGGGCCCCACGAGCAGTACTTC CASSQKGAGGPHEQYF
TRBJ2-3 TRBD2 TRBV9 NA TGTGCCAGCAGCTTCCAAGGACTAGCGTACTCCCAGGGTACGCAGTATTTT CASSFQGLAYSQGTQYF
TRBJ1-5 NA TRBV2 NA TGTGCCAGCACCCCAGGCCTTTGGCAGCCCCAGCATTTT CASTPGLWQPQHF
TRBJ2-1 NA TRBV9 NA TGTGCCAGCAGCGTACATGGATCGGGTACGGGGGCGGGAGTATCCCAGTTCTTC CASSVHGSGTGAGVSQFF